This T cell receptor (beta chain) comes out of a study of cytomegalovirus exposure and HLA in healthy donors. Study-wide findings and caveats: With later analysis, a missense DCLRE1C variant became linked to TCR beta V- and J-gene trimming. Immune exposure was documented only through CMV serostatus. Previously analyzed data showed that most TCR beta V segments were productive at a frequency of about 87% or about 30%.

The PCR employed 60 Vbeta primers together with 13 Jbeta primers. Original data processing: In a later analysis, 75 million to 85 million unique TCR beta chains included roughly 11 million shared by two or more donors. Measured with immunoSEQ multiplex PCR; TCRdb has only the in-frame clones, and not every one. The V and J calls and clone size were taken over from that table, and D and trimming were inferred from the DNA. The profile covers about 120,000 clones, with 75% to 90% appearing a single time and about 2% taken by the ten largest. This clone is medium-sized (0.01 to 0.1%) in the sample. As yet, its antigen is unknown. The receptor's source is a young man in good health and CMV-seronegative. Sequencing input: PBMCs.

The CDR3 coding sequence is TGTGCCATCAGTGAGGACAGGGGCGGGGAAAAACTGTTTTTT. It codes for CAISEDRGGEKLFF. The V and J genes are TRBV10-3 and TRBJ1-4, with 8 bases that match TRBD1. The CDR3 extends over 14 amino acids. The V and J ends lost 2 bases and 8 bases, in that order; junction bases with no gene match: 4. Germline CDR1 ENHRY, CDR2 SYGVKD.